This entry lists 19 T cell receptor beta chains sequenced from one sample in a study of CD8+ T cells in alopecia areata. Sequencing templates came from extracted RNA that was reverse transcribed into cDNA. Sequencing used immunoSEQ multiplex PCR; TCRdb keeps in-frame clones, though not all of them. The sample consists of more than 90,000 clones, 35% to 40% of them appearing once. The source material was CD4+ T cells sorted from blood. The receptors were sampled from a human donor with alopecia areata.

The chain recombines TRBV4-3 with TRBJ2-1; D possibly uses TRBD1 or TRBD2 (5 bases each). This CDR3 has 13 amino acids. V dropped 4 bases and J dropped 10 bases, with 14 bases sitting between them. Germline V gives CDR1 LGHNA, CDR2 YSLEER. The CDR3 loop reads CASSLETRDEQFF. CDR3 bases: TGCGCCAGCAGCCTAGAGACTCGGGACGAGCAGTTCTTC.

This clone was recorded a few times. V and J are TRBV14 and TRBJ2-7; D may match TRBD1 or TRBD2 (5 bases each). Germline V lookup: CDR1 SGHDN, CDR2 FVKESK. The germline V and J ends were trimmed by 5 bases and 6 bases, with 14 bases remaining between them. CDR3 size: 13 residues. CDR3 region: CASSTISGTEQYF. CDR3 bases: TGTGCCAGCAGCACAATTTCAGGGACCGAGCAGTACTTC.

The chain couples TRBV4-3 to TRBJ2-7, with TRBD1 matching 11 bases. The CDR3 is made up of 16 amino acids. CDR1 is LGHNA, CDR2 YSLEER, per germline. The ends lost 2 bases at V and 4 bases at J; junction bases unmatched: 7. CDR3 bases: TGCGCCAGCAGCCAAAGGGGGACAGGGGGTTCGTACGAGCAGTACTTC. Translation: CASSQRGTGGSYEQYF.

The V and J genes are TRBV6-5 and TRBJ2-7; 10 bases map to TRBD1. Unmatched junction bases numbered 3, after V lost 6 bases and J lost 1 base. From germline, CDR1 is MNHEY and CDR2 SVGAGI. CDR3 length: 14 amino acids. The CDR3, as DNA: TGTGCCAGCAGCCGGGACAGGGGATCCTACGAGCAGTACTTC. This encodes CASSRDRGSYEQYF.

The genes are TRBV30 and TRBJ2-7; D remains unclear. Trimming removed 3 bases at V and 2 bases at J, with 8 bases between. Germline CDR1 and CDR2: GTSNPN and SVGIG (reference sequence). CDR3 length: 12 amino acids. CDR3 coding DNA: TGTGCCTGGAGCATAGGCACCTACGAGCAGTACTTC. Its protein product is CAWSIGTYEQYF.

This clone was counted only a few times. The chain uses TRBV14 and TRBJ2-5, with D maybe TRBD2 (6 bases). Trimming took off 2 bases at V and 1 base at J, with 8 bases between the two ends. The CDR3 covers 14 residues. Germline values: CDR1 SGHDN, CDR2 FVKESK. CDR3 protein: CASSQWRGQETQYF. CDR3 in DNA: TGTGCCAGCAGCCAATGGAGGGGCCAAGAGACCCAGTACTTC.

J is TRBJ2-6 and V is TRBV5-6; no clear D. Germline V gene lookup returns CDR1 SGHDT and CDR2 YYEEEE. Trimming removed 4 bases at V and 1 base at J, with 9 bases between. The CDR3 spans 15 residues. The CDR3 nucleotides read TGTGCCAGCAGCCCCCGACTTTCTGGGGCCAACGTCCTGACTTTC. The encoded protein is CASSPRLSGANVLTF.

This clone was counted only a few times. This chain joins TRBV5-1 and TRBJ2-1, with TRBD2 matching 9 bases. Germline V gene data show CDR1 as SGHRS and CDR2 as YFSETQ. The CDR3 spans 17 residues. J gave up 8 bases and V 0 bases, and 12 bases lay outside the gene matches. In DNA, the CDR3 is TGCGCCAGCAGCTTGGAGTCGGTCAGCGGGAGGTATCATGAGCAGTTCTTC. This codes for CASSLESVSGRYHEQFF.

This clone was picked up a small number of times. J is TRBJ1-6 and V is TRBV28, with 11 bases fitting TRBD1. Germline CDR1 reads MDHEN; CDR2 reads SYDVKM. V was pared by 4 bases and J by 10 bases, with 6 bases of the junction left unmatched. This CDR3 has 15 residues. CDR3 sequence reads: CASSSGQGGGSPLHF. CDR3 bases: TGTGCCAGCAGTTCGGGACAGGGGGGAGGATCACCCCTCCACTTT.

This clone was counted a few times. The V gene is TRBV7-9, the J gene TRBJ2-5; 7 bases map to TRBD1. This CDR3 has 14 amino acids. Trimming took 5 bases from V and 0 from J; bases not matched to a gene: 3. The germline V gene has CDR1 SEHNR and CDR2 FQNEAQ (reference sequence). CDR3 in DNA: TGTGCCAGCAGCCTACAGGGGAACCAAGAGACCCAGTACTTC. Amino acid sequence: CASSLQGNQETQYF.

This chain links TRBV7-2 with TRBJ1-2; 7 positions agree with TRBD1. V gave up 5 bases and J gave up 8 bases; unmatched junction bases: 14. Germline V lookup: CDR1 SGHTA, CDR2 FQGNSA. This CDR3 comprises 15 residues. The CDR3 loop is CASSPGGIGGLGYTF. DNA of the CDR3: TGTGCCAGCAGCCCAGGGGGGATCGGGGGATTGGGCTACACCTTC.

This rearrangement joins TRBV6-5 to TRBJ1-1, with a possible D match to TRBD1 (6 bases). This CDR3 spans 14 amino acids. Germline lookup yields CDR1 MNHEY and CDR2 SVGAGI. The V end was cut by 7 bases, the J end by 0 bases, with 12 bases between. The CDR3 DNA reads TGTGCCAGCAATTTGCAGGGGATGAACACTGAAGCTTTCTTT. Protein: CASNLQGMNTEAFF.

V and J are TRBV7-2 and TRBJ2-7, with 10 bases lining up with TRBD1. V was clipped by 4 bases and J by 4 bases; unmatched bases: 10. Germline-derived CDR1 and CDR2 are SGHTA and FQGNSA. The CDR3 consists of 16 residues. The CDR3 bases are TGTGCCAGCAGCTCAAACGACAGGGGGCTTGTGTACGAGCAGTACTTC. This encodes CASSSNDRGLVYEQYF.

The chain links TRBV28 to TRBJ2-6, with 8 bases fitting TRBD2. This CDR3 has 19 amino acids. Germline V gives CDR1 MDHEN, CDR2 SYDVKM. With 4 bases clipped from V and 0 bases from J, the junction kept 11 bases outside the gene matches. The CDR3 DNA sequence: TGTGCCAGCAGTTCGCCCTGGGGACTAGTGATCTCTGGGGCCAACGTCCTGACTTTC. The encoded protein is CASSSPWGLVISGANVLTF.

The chain has TRBV14 and TRBJ1-2, with D tentatively TRBD1 (5 bases). Germline V lookup: CDR1 SGHDN, CDR2 FVKESK. With 4 bases removed from V and 8 bases from J, the gap between germline ends came to 14 bases. The CDR3 runs 13 residues. CDR3 loop: CASSPGSQGGYTF. Written as DNA, the CDR3 is TGTGCCAGCAGCCCCGGGAGCCAGGGCGGCTACACCTTC.

CDR3 coding DNA: TGTGCCAGCAGCTCCGACATGTACACTGAAGCTTTCTTT. Translating it yields CASSSDMYTEAFF. The rearrangement links TRBV7-2 to TRBJ1-1; no clear D. Germline V gene lookup returns CDR1 SGHTA and CDR2 FQGNSA. The CDR3 is 13 amino acids. Trimming removed 4 bases from V and 3 bases from J, with 9 bases in between.

This sequence joins TRBV11-2 and TRBJ2-3, with D possibly TRBD1 on 5 matching bases. With 5 bases removed from V and 6 bases from J, the gap between germline ends came to 18 bases. The CDR3 covers 15 residues. Germline lookup yields CDR1 SGHAT and CDR2 FQNNGV. CDR3 in amino acids: CASSPQGLNRDTQYF. DNA for the CDR3: TGTGCCAGCAGCCCCCAGGGTCTAAACAGGGATACGCAGTATTTT. Full variable domain (remainder filled in from reference TRBV11-2 and TRBJ2-3): EAGVAQSPRYKIIEKRQSVAFWCNPISGHATLYWYQQILGQGPKLLIQFQNNGVVDDSQLPKDRFSAERLKGVDSTLKIQPAKLEDSAVYLCASSPQGLNRDTQYFGPGTRLTVL.

V gene TRBV29-1 combines with J gene TRBJ1-5; D is ambiguous. This CDR3 region has 12 residues. Germline-derived CDR1 and CDR2 are SQVTM and ANQGSEA. V lost 6 bases and J 7 bases, leaving 13 bases between the germline ends. The CDR3 nucleotides are TGCAGCGTCCAAACGAGTGACCAGCCCCAGCATTTT. Translating it yields CSVQTSDQPQHF. Full variable domain (outside the CDR3, taken from reference TRBV29-1 and TRBJ1-5): SAVISQKPSRDICQRGTSLTIQCQVDSQVTMMFWYRQQPGQSLTLIATANQGSEATYESGFVIDKFPISRPNLTFSTLTVSNMSPEDSSIYLCSVQTSDQPQHFGDGTRLSIL.

V and J are TRBV30 and TRBJ2-5; 10 bases line up with TRBD1. Germline values: CDR1 GTSNPN, CDR2 SVGIG (reference sequence). The CDR3 has 15 amino acids. The junction had 5 bases not matched to a gene; V was cut back by 0 bases and J by 4 bases. CDR3 protein: CAWSVGDRGGETQYF. The CDR3 DNA reads TGTGCCTGGAGTGTGGGGGACAGGGGTGGAGAGACCCAGTACTTC.